This note documents a single T cell receptor (beta chain) sequence. The sample holds one count of this clone. The antigen it recognizes is unknown. No much larger clone is present one base from it, and per-base qualities are unavailable. Library method: the immunoSEQ multiplex PCR assay. The multiplex PCR relied on a mix of 60 forward primers for TCR Vbeta segments and 13 reverse primers for TCR Jbeta segments. A multiplex PCR assay on genomic DNA amplified the CDR3 region of rearranged TCR beta genes. The Illumina HiSeq System was used to sequence the amplified TCR beta libraries as 87-base-pair reads. From the authors' description of their analysis: A later analysis tallied around 87 million unique TCR beta chains across the 640 or so repertoires, and some 10 million of those chains were shared by two or more donors. Raw reads were error-corrected and collapsed into unique sequences by a nearest-neighbor algorithm in which closely related sequences were merged to remove PCR and sequencing errors. V, D and J gene segments were assigned by aligning CDR3 sequences to IMGT reference sequences. Each retained sequence needed at least a six-nucleotide match to both a V gene segment and a J gene segment. A rearrangement was called productive if the CDR3 had no stop codons and remained in frame with V and J, and every other rearrangement was called non-productive. CDR3 was defined by IMGT convention, running from the second conserved V-encoded cysteine to the conserved J-encoded phenylalanine. In an earlier analysis of 587 of the donors, sequences lacking an unambiguous match to a single V gene segment were excluded. In an earlier analysis of around 600 of the donors, V segments were called functional above 56.7% productive rearrangements and were called segregating when the between-donor standard deviation exceeded 5%. A statistical classification framework was built for diagnosing cytomegalovirus status from the catalog of TCR beta chain sequences. In a later analysis, V and J genes were assigned by comparing TCR nucleotide sequences against IMGT/GENE-DB human TR gene sequences. In a later analysis, CDR3 sequences and most-parsimonious VDJ recombination scenarios were assigned using the TCRdist pipeline. In a later analysis, each TCR beta chain was defined by its CDR3 amino acid sequence together with its V-gene family, and reads lacking a unique V-gene family were excluded. In a later analysis, some 600 highly shared, low-generation-probability nucleotide sequences were removed to address suspected cross-contamination and a sequencing artifact. A later analysis calculated a clonal expansion index for each public chain from normalized within-repertoire ranks of inferred template counts. A later analysis computed generation probabilities with a VDJ recombination model fitted to out-of-frame rearrangements, and checked the results against IGoR. In a later analysis, TCR-TCR, TCR-HLA and TCR-CMV co-occurrence was scored with hypergeometric tests, and a repertoire-size bias correction was applied to TCR pairs. False discovery rates were estimated in a later analysis by permuting HLA or CMV assignments 20 times. In a later analysis, co-occurring TCRs were grouped with DBSCAN, and TCRdist sequence similarity was added when clustering was performed within HLA-allele-positive subsets. Repertoires with fewer than 30,000 or more than 120,000 public chains, plus five repertoires with anomalous nucleotide sharing, were excluded from co-occurrence clustering. TCRdb mirrors the immuneACCESS table, restricted to in-frame sequences. Some clones are absent from its copies; in checked studies, under half trace to an unresolved V gene, and the reason for the others is unknown. The V and J calls and clone size come from that table; D and trimming were worked out from the DNA. This sample is represented by about 180,000 clones; 82% of them were singletons. The ten largest clones add up to about 1.5% of the sample.

The cohort consisted of more than 650 healthy bone marrow donors. Cohort members were all nominally healthy when sampled, although unrecorded immune exposures were likely present. The donor tested CMV seronegative and was one of the 352 seronegative cohort members. Every donor gave a peripheral blood sample, and the peripheral blood mononuclear cells from that sample were used for TCR beta sequencing. Genomic DNA extraction from the blood cell samples was performed with the Qiagen DNeasy Blood Extraction Kit. Looking up the germline V gene yields CDR1 SQVTM and CDR2 ANQGSEA. The CDR3 runs 11 residues from the cysteine to the phenylalanine. Only CDR3 DNA is held: 33 bases, read in frame from base 1. The junction shows trimming of 3 bases on V and 7 bases on J, plus 10 bases between the germline ends. These data are taken from a study of cytomegalovirus exposure and HLA in healthy donors (dated by TCRdb to 2016 to 2017). As for the study more broadly: According to an earlier analysis of a few hundred of the donors, 200 million or so T cells yielded approximately 120 million unique TCR beta sequences and about 280 Gb of sequence data. An early release that covered 640 HLA-typed donors contained approximately 300 gigabases of sequencing data and 75 million to 100 million unique TCR sequences. Of the approximately 400 genotyped donors, 81% fell in the genetic ancestry cluster associated with self-reported Caucasian donors. The study aimed to test whether signatures of past pathogen exposure could be identified by cataloging public T cell receptors. Using immunosequencing, the study profiled T cell repertoires from about 650 subjects and related those repertoires to cytomegalovirus serostatus. Besides the first cohort of some 670 subjects, a separate validation cohort made up of over a hundred different subjects was used. To predict cytomegalovirus infection status, the study brought together high-throughput TCR immunosequencing, statistical association of individual TCRs with disease status, and machine learning. A later analysis re-examined previously published TCR beta repertoires from about 700 donors and added high-resolution HLA genotyping to investigate patterns of TCR occurrence. Rather than drawing on any new phenotypic data, the later analysis identified candidate immune exposures from TCR beta sequences and the way those sequences occurred across donors. An earlier analysis of 450 to 750 of the donors used high-throughput TCR beta sequencing to judge whether each TCR beta V gene segment behaved as functional or pseudogenic. Donor age, sex, ethnicity and CMV serostatus were compiled alongside the repertoire data. A later genetic analysis used genome-wide SNP genotypes for 398 of the 666 donors, treating that subset as a discovery cohort. All discovery cohort repertoires had been generated using a single sequencing platform. HLA typing covered class I and class II loci at four-digit resolution. The number of donors typed differed by locus, with 629-630 for A, B, C, DRB1 and DQB1, more than 500 for DQA1, some 570 for DPA1, and some 440 for DPB1. Four to six DR-DQ haplotypes were handled as single units for association and clustering, since linkage in the cohort was strong. On average, roughly 250,000 unique TCR beta nucleotide sequences were sequenced per donor among 398 genotyped donors of the cohort, with 15% to 20% of those sequences being non-productive. Study-wide findings and limitations: An association between a missense DCLRE1C variant and V-gene and J-gene trimming of TCR beta chains was found in a later genetic analysis and replicated in an independent cohort. Because counts were too low, approximately 15 rarely observed V segments, including chromosome 9 orphons, were excluded from the earlier analysis of 587 of the donors. In a later analysis, TCR association rates were found to vary across HLA loci, with the most associated TCRs seen for DRB1 alleles and the fewest for HLA-C alleles. A further reported finding was that TCR beta sequences accurately predicted the HLA-A and HLA-B alleles for most subjects in the first cohort. Strong co-occurrence of HLA alleles, especially DR and DQ, made assigning TCR associations to individual alleles difficult. Because HLA typing was unavailable for some donors at each locus, only the typed subset was used in association tests. A later analysis found that HLA-associated TCR beta chains were more clonally expanded and had lower generation probabilities than equally common non-associated chains. Immune exposure information for the cohort was limited to CMV serostatus. In vitro tests confirmed that a few of the cytomegalovirus-associated TCR beta chains recognize cytomegalovirus antigens. Sequencing depth was assumed to be roughly uniform across donors in the presence/absence analyses, though that assumption may not hold. Some IMGT-functional V segments, including TRBV6-2 and TRBV6-3, could not be distinguished by the 87-base-pair reads and were therefore excluded. A later genetic analysis reported fewer N-insertions in productive TCRs among donors in an Asian-associated ancestry cluster than the roughly 620-donor mean. In both the original and validation cohorts, the classifier was reported to diagnose cytomegalovirus status with high specificity and sensitivity. The study gave a list of about 160 TCR beta chains associated with cytomegalovirus. Several of the top co-occurrence clusters appeared to be linked to parvovirus B19, influenza, CMV and Epstein-Barr virus, according to a later analysis. The sequencing pipeline was judged likely to have produced a cluster of highly shared sequence variants as a technical artifact. According to a later analysis, most CMV-associated TCR beta chains appeared to be HLA-restricted, and the HLA associations seemed to be driven largely by CMV exposure. Only TCR beta chains were sequenced in this cohort, and the absence of alpha or paired-chain data limited detectable features. Specific HLA alleles were associated with 16,951 TCR beta sequences at a false discovery rate of 0.05 in a later analysis. Correlated functional status among segregating V segments might be attributable to linkage disequilibrium, but an unknown experimental factor could not be ruled out. While some public TCRs were present in many individuals, most TCR sequences turned up only very rarely across donors. In an earlier analysis of approximately 600 of the donors, most TCR beta V segments were observed in productive rearrangements about 87% or about 30% of the time, broadly matching IMGT annotations. According to the authors, the approach could potentially be generalized to other disease states and immunological phenotypes.

Specimen: PBMCs. In this chain, TRBV29-1 is recombined with TRBJ2-7, with a weak D call of TRBD1 (5 bases match). The TCR sequence derives from a man aged 40-49 years in good health and CMV-seronegative. The CDR3 region has the sequence CSVEENREQYF. The DNA reads as follows: TGCAGCGTTGAGGAAAACAGGGAGCAGTACTTC.